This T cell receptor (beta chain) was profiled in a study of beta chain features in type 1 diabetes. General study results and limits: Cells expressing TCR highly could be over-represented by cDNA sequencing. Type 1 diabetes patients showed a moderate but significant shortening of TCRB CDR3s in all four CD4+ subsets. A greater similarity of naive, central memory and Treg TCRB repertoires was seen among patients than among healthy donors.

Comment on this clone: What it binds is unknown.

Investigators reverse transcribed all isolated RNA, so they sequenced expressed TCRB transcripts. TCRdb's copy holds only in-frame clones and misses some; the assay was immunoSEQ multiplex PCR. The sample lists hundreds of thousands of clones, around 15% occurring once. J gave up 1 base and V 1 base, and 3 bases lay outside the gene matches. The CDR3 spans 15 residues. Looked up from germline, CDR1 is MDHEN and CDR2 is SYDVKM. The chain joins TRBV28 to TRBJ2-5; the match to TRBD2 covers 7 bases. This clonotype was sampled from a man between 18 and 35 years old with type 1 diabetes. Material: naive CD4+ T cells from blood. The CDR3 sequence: CASSLLAGAQETQYF. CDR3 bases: TGTGCCAGCAGTTTATTAGCGGGCGCCCAAGAGACCCAGTACTTC.